These T cell receptor beta chains were read from a single sample in a study of somatic mutations in cytotoxic T cells in rheumatoid arthritis. The table came from immunoSEQ multiplex PCR; TCRdb's copy has only in-frame clones and leaves some out. The data show about 18,000 clones, about 70% seen once. The sequenced material came from CD8+ T cells sorted from blood. The origin of the receptors is an adult with rheumatoid arthritis. Both conserved end residues are part of each CDR3. Fields, in order: J gene, V gene, D gene, clone size, CDR3 DNA, CDR3 protein. A D gene is named only where the DNA matches it firmly. Some rows have no size entry. The others give once, few or many, or a class for an expanded clone.

j_gene: TRBJ2-7
v_gene: TRBV27
d_gene: NA
abundance: few
CDR3nt: TGTGCCAGCAGTTCATCCTACGAGCAGTACTTC
CDR3aa: CASSSSYEQYF

j_gene: TRBJ1-1
v_gene: TRBV5-5
d_gene: NA
abundance: NA
CDR3nt: TGTGCCAGCAGCTTGGTTGGGGAGAGGACTGAAGCTTTCTTT
CDR3aa: CASSLVGERTEAFF

j_gene: TRBJ1-1
v_gene: TRBV9
d_gene: NA
abundance: NA
CDR3nt: TGTGCCAGCAGCTCTTCCAGGGACACTGAAGCTTTCTTT
CDR3aa: CASSSSRDTEAFF

j_gene: TRBJ2-3
v_gene: TRBV5-6
d_gene: TRBD2
abundance: NA
CDR3nt: TGTGCCAGCAGCTTGGATCGTGTTCTAGCGGGGGGGCTCACAGATACGCAGTATTTT
CDR3aa: CASSLDRVLAGGLTDTQYF

j_gene: TRBJ1-2
v_gene: TRBV6-5
d_gene: NA
abundance: NA
CDR3nt: TGTGCCAGCAGTTACCCAGGGGACTATGGCTACACCTTC
CDR3aa: CASSYPGDYGYTF

j_gene: TRBJ2-2
v_gene: TRBV19
d_gene: TRBD2
abundance: NA
CDR3nt: TGTGCCAGTACCGCCGGGACTAGCGGGGGTCTCAACACCGGGGAGCTGTTTTTT
CDR3aa: CASTAGTSGGLNTGELFF

j_gene: TRBJ2-3
v_gene: TRBV4-3
d_gene: NA
abundance: NA
CDR3nt: TGCGCCAGCAGCCAAGGGGGCGGCACAGATACGCAGTATTTT
CDR3aa: CASSQGGGTDTQYF

j_gene: TRBJ2-7
v_gene: TRBV7-2
d_gene: NA
abundance: NA
CDR3nt: TGTGCCAGCAGCTTAGTACTGAGCGAGCAGTACTTC
CDR3aa: CASSLVLSEQYF

j_gene: TRBJ2-2
v_gene: TRBV5-1
d_gene: NA
abundance: few
CDR3nt: TGCGCCAGCAGCTTGGCCCCCACCTACACCGGGGAGCTGTTTTTT
CDR3aa: CASSLAPTYTGELFF

j_gene: TRBJ2-2
v_gene: TRBV27
d_gene: TRBD1
abundance: NA
CDR3nt: TGTGCCAGCAGTAGCGCGCTGGACAGGGCTCAAGGCACCGGGGAGCTGTTTTTT
CDR3aa: CASSSALDRAQGTGELFF

j_gene: TRBJ2-5
v_gene: TRBV5-1
d_gene: NA
abundance: NA
CDR3nt: TGCGCCAGCAGCCCAGGACTATTTGGGGAGACCCAGTACTTC
CDR3aa: CASSPGLFGETQYF

j_gene: TRBJ2-2
v_gene: TRBV28
d_gene: TRBD1
abundance: NA
CDR3nt: TGTGCCAGCTTTGACAGGGGGCGAACCGGGGAGCTGTTTTTT
CDR3aa: CASFDRGRTGELFF

j_gene: TRBJ2-5
v_gene: TRBV11-2
d_gene: NA
abundance: NA
CDR3nt: TGTGCCAGCAGCCCCCCCGGGGTGAGGGAAGAGACCCAGTACTTC
CDR3aa: CASSPPGVREETQYF

j_gene: TRBJ1-2
v_gene: TRBV7-8
d_gene: NA
abundance: NA
CDR3nt: TGTGCCAGCAGCTTAGTTGAGTTTTCCTATGGCTACACCTTC
CDR3aa: CASSLVEFSYGYTF

j_gene: TRBJ2-5
v_gene: TRBV27
d_gene: TRBD1
abundance: medium-sized
CDR3nt: TGTGCCAGCAGTTCCGGGACAGGGGGCGTGGAGACCCAGTACTTC
CDR3aa: CASSSGTGGVETQYF

j_gene: TRBJ1-1
v_gene: TRBV7-6
d_gene: NA
abundance: once
CDR3nt: TGTGCCAGCAGTTCTCTGACAGAAGAGGGCACTGAAGCTTTCTTT
CDR3aa: CASSSLTEEGTEAFF

j_gene: TRBJ1-1
v_gene: TRBV27
d_gene: NA
abundance: NA
CDR3nt: TGTGCCAGCAGTTTATCGGGGACCACTGAAGCTTTCTTT
CDR3aa: CASSLSGTTEAFF

j_gene: TRBJ2-5
v_gene: TRBV7-9
d_gene: NA
abundance: NA
CDR3nt: TGTGCCAGCAGCTCTCCAGGAAAAGAGACCCAGTACTTC
CDR3aa: CASSSPGKETQYF

j_gene: TRBJ1-3
v_gene: TRBV4-2
d_gene: NA
abundance: NA
CDR3nt: TGTGCCAGCAGCCAAGATTGGACCCAGTCTGGAAACACCATATATTTT
CDR3aa: CASSQDWTQSGNTIYF

j_gene: TRBJ1-5
v_gene: TRBV6-6
d_gene: NA
abundance: NA
CDR3nt: TGTGCCAGCAGTTACGGTGTAGAGAGCAATCAGCCCCAGCATTTT
CDR3aa: CASSYGVESNQPQHF

j_gene: TRBJ1-5
v_gene: TRBV5-1
d_gene: NA
abundance: NA
CDR3nt: TGCGCCAGCAGCTTGGCCCCCAATCAGCCCCAGCATTTT
CDR3aa: CASSLAPNQPQHF

j_gene: TRBJ2-2
v_gene: TRBV14
d_gene: NA
abundance: NA
CDR3nt: TGTGCCAGCAGTCTCATTAAACCGGGGGAGCTGTTTTTT
CDR3aa: CASSLIKPGELFF

j_gene: TRBJ2-1
v_gene: TRBV2
d_gene: TRBD1
abundance: NA
CDR3nt: TGTGCCAGCACCCGACAGGGGGCGGCCTACAATGAGCAGTTCTTC
CDR3aa: CASTRQGAAYNEQFF

j_gene: TRBJ2-3
v_gene: TRBV7-7
d_gene: TRBD1
abundance: NA
CDR3nt: TGTGCCAGCAGCTTAAGAACAGGGGGTGCAGATACGCAGTATTTT
CDR3aa: CASSLRTGGADTQYF

j_gene: TRBJ2-7
v_gene: TRBV6-5
d_gene: NA
abundance: NA
CDR3nt: TGTGCCAGCAGTCTCCGGGCCGACCTTTCCTACGAGCAGTACTTC
CDR3aa: CASSLRADLSYEQYF

j_gene: TRBJ2-3
v_gene: TRBV7-9
d_gene: TRBD1
abundance: NA
CDR3nt: TGTGCCAGCAGCGTAGTTAGGACAGGGCCCACTACAGATACGCAGTATTTT
CDR3aa: CASSVVRTGPTTDTQYF

j_gene: TRBJ2-7
v_gene: TRBV28
d_gene: NA
abundance: NA
CDR3nt: TGTGCCAGCACCTCAGGGGGGGACTACGAGCAGTACTTC
CDR3aa: CASTSGGDYEQYF

j_gene: TRBJ1-2
v_gene: TRBV7-9
d_gene: NA
abundance: NA
CDR3nt: TGTGCCAGCAGCTCCGGACGGTCTTTAGGCTATGGCTACACCTTC
CDR3aa: CASSSGRSLGYGYTF

j_gene: TRBJ1-2
v_gene: TRBV5-5
d_gene: NA
abundance: NA
CDR3nt: TGTGCCAGCAGCTTACGAGGGATTGCCGCTAAAGGCTACACCTTC
CDR3aa: CASSLRGIAAKGYTF

j_gene: TRBJ2-3
v_gene: TRBV9
d_gene: TRBD2
abundance: NA
CDR3nt: TGTGCCAGCAGCGTAGAAGACGGGGGGGAGCAGTATTTT
CDR3aa: CASSVEDGGEQYF

j_gene: TRBJ1-1
v_gene: TRBV6-5
d_gene: NA
abundance: NA
CDR3nt: TGTGCCAGCAGGACTCGATCTAATGAAGCTTTCTTT
CDR3aa: CASRTRSNEAFF